This TCR beta chain stems from a study of spatial heterogeneity in lung cancer. Germline V lookup: CDR1 DFQATT, CDR2 SNEGSKA (reference sequence). The CDR3 runs to 10 residues. Time point described: blood at routine non-recurrence follow-up after resection. TCRdb reprocessed the 5' RACE reads with MiXCR, giving one entry per CDR3 protein. The data contain about 36,000 distinct CDR3 sequences, more than 6.5% of them singletons. Sequencing was performed on PBMCs, taken at follow-up. This clonotype was sampled from a male donor with early-stage non-small cell lung cancer. The chain has TRBV20-1 and TRBJ1-1, with no clear D. DNA for the CDR3: TGCAGCTTGGGAGGCACTGAAGCTTTCTTT. This sequence encodes CSLGGTEAFF.